This T cell receptor (beta chain) comes out of a study of identical twins. General study results and limits: The study found excess low generation probability among twin-shared out-of-frame alpha sequences. Abundant beta clonotypes from cord blood bore fewer insertions; memory repertoires lacked this pattern. Weaker excess twin sharing was observed in beta out-of-frame sequences.

This clonotype was detected ten times or more. Its antigen is still unknown. Template switching added a universal primer site; cDNA carried unique molecular identifiers. MiXCR was run by TCRdb on the 5' RACE reads, yielding one entry per CDR3 protein. The profile shows around 290,000 distinct CDR3 sequences, nearly 9.5% of them singletons. These data were also reused for a study on yellow fever vaccine responses in identical twins.

The sequence was collected from a woman aged 18-35 years in good health. Sample: CD8+ T cells sorted from blood.

The CDR3 DNA reads TGTGCCAGCAGAAAAGGTCATGGCCCGATTAATTCACCCCTCCACTTT. This codes for CASRKGHGPINSPLHF. The V and J genes are TRBV12-3 or TRBV12-4 and TRBJ1-6; D remains unclear. The ends were cut back, 6 bases at V and 6 bases at J, with 18 bases in the middle. This CDR3 contains 16 residues.